This TCR beta chain came from a study of Tregs in tolerant kidney transplant recipients. Study-level results: Antigen-driven expansion was suggested because donor-specific Tregs expanded more than all Tregs in tolerant patients. No direct test of biological reproducibility was done here.

After about 6 days with irradiated graft donor PBMCs, CFSE-labeled recipient PBMCs were FACS-sorted. Sequenced by immunoSEQ multiplex PCR; TCRdb stores in-frame clones only, minus some. The sample has about 8,300 clones, about 32% seen once. Worth noting for this clone: Its matching antigen is unknown.

This specimen consisted of CD8+ T cells from blood cultured with allogeneic cells, obtained before the transplant. The sequence was collected from a human patient who received a combined kidney and bone marrow transplant.

The CDR3 DNA sequence: TGTGCCAGTAGTATCGCGGGGGGGCATCAAGATACGCAGTATTTT. Its protein product is CASSIAGGHQDTQYF. The V and J genes are TRBV19 and TRBJ2-3; the match to TRBD2 covers 9 bases. Germline V gene sequence: CDR1 LNHDA, CDR2 SQIVND (reference sequence). The V and J ends lost 3 bases and 5 bases, in that order; junction bases with no gene match: 6. This CDR3 has 15 amino acids.